This T cell receptor beta chain was sequenced for a study of blood T cell repertoires in COVID-19 (dated by TCRdb to the early 2020s). Looking at the study overall: Samples from collaborators originated in the United States, Italy and Spain and spanned both the acute and convalescent phases of COVID-19. Sample metadata almost always included a de-identified subject ID, COVID-19 status, age in years and sex. The prospective study material was composed of cDNA or gDNA derived from T cells, B-cell-depleted T cells, or PBMCs. The repertoires were made available in a free public database intended to serve as a resource for research on the immune response to SARS-CoV-2. Subjects who had been exposed to COVID-19, were actively infected with it, or had recovered from it provided the deeply sampled blood TCRbeta repertoires that made up the dataset. Where HLA class I and class II types were available, the types were taken from metadata supplied by the sample provider, not from assay-based typing. The samples were drawn from the first 160 participants of the ongoing ImmuneRACE study and from some 1,300 subjects provided by 6 global collaborators. The paper's findings and limits, for the study overall: The quantity of clinical and demographic metadata differed by source and by participant and was supplied without curation.

Concerning this clone: This receptor's antigen is unknown. Per-nucleotide qualities are absent, and no much larger clonotype sits a single base away.

Whole blood was collected in K2EDTA tubes by collaborating institutions according to the institutions' own protocols. Collaborator samples were shipped for TCRbeta analysis as frozen whole blood, isolated PBMCs, or DNA extracted from either sample type. TCRbeta CDR3 regions were amplified from genomic DNA using the immunoSEQ Assay, a bias-controlled multiplex PCR. On the authors' methods: The number of nucleated cells in each sample was estimated by amplification of reference gene primers within the assay. Sequence reads were collapsed and filtered to measure the absolute abundance of every unique TCRbeta CDR3 rearrangement. For each sample, productive Simpson clonality was calculated by taking the square root of Simpson's diversity index across productive rearrangements. TCRdb mirrors the immuneACCESS table, restricted to in-frame sequences. Some clones are absent from its copies; in checked studies, under half trace to an unresolved V gene, and the reason for the others is unknown. D and trimming were read from the DNA, whereas the V and J calls and clone size are those reported in that table. The sample table shows around 160,000 clones, and about 86% are seen once. The ten largest make up 0.99% of the sample.

CDR1 is given as SGHRS and CDR2 as YFSETQ, both from the germline V gene. V is trimmed back by 0 bases and J by 2 bases, and the junction contains 5 bases that no gene match accounts for. From the cysteine through the phenylalanine, the CDR3 covers 16 amino acids. Left in the record is the CDR3 DNA by itself, 48 bases read in frame from the first base. Material for sequencing was peripheral blood. The receptor was isolated from a man aged 18 to 29 with acute or convalescent COVID-19. The chain was built from TRBV5-1 and TRBJ1-3; 7 bases in the junction line up with TRBD1. The bases are TGCGCCAGCAGCTTGGCCGGCAGGGGGGCTGGAAACACCATATATTTT. It translates as CASSLAGRGAGNTIYF.